This TCR beta chain was identified in a study of CD8 T cells in ankylosing spondylitis. In TCRdb, the 5' RACE reads were re-called with MiXCR into one record per CDR3 protein. The table includes 200,000 or so distinct CDR3 sequences, about an eighth detected once. Regarding the study as a whole: Reactive arthritis synovial fluid and blood were previously reported to contain some motif variants. Clones linked with disease were CD8+ and fairly uncommon in the peripheral blood. Significant enrichment of disease-linked clones was reported in matched ankylosing spondylitis synovial fluid.

The CDR3 sequence is 15 residues long. Germline V gene sequence: CDR1 LGHDT, CDR2 YNNKEL (reference sequence). Trimming took 0 bases from V and 0 from J, leaving 8 bases between them. Turning to this clonotype: Its antigen is unidentified.

The receptor was derived from a female donor with ankylosing spondylitis or in good health (not recorded which). Specimen: blood, either unsorted or a sorted T cell fraction (not recorded which). The chain recombines TRBV3-1 with TRBJ1-1, with no clear D. CDR3 loop: CASSQDGGMNTEAFF. The CDR3 DNA reads TGTGCCAGCAGCCAAGACGGCGGTATGAACACTGAAGCTTTCTTT.